Listed below are T cell receptor beta chains from one sample, sequenced in a study of CD8+CD57+ T cells in acquired aplastic anemia. In TCRdb, the reads were re-called with MiXCR into one record per CDR3 protein. This table holds roughly 130,000 distinct CDR3 sequences, 48% found once. What was sequenced was sorted CD4+, CD8+, or CD8+CD57+ T cells (not recorded which) from PBMCs. These receptors all come from a human donor in good health, serving as a control. Each CDR3 is given with its conserved first and last residue. A D gene is named only where the DNA matches it firmly. Clone size, where shown, is once, few, many, or a class for clones that have expanded.

D	V	J	size	CDR3	DNA
TRBD1	TRBV4-1	TRBJ2-7	-	CASSQGQAQSYEQYF	TGTGCCAGCAGCCAAGGACAGGCCCAATCCTACGAGCAGTACTTC
-	TRBV7-6	TRBJ1-1	few	CASSLPRQAFF	TGTGCCAGCAGCCTCCCCCGGCAAGCTTTCTTT
-	TRBV4-1	TRBJ2-7	-	CASSSPSSYEQYF	TGTGCCAGCAGCTCCCCCTCGTCCTACGAGCAGTACTTC
-	TRBV12-3/TRBV12-4	TRBJ2-3	-	CASSLGRTTDTQYF	TGTGCCAGCAGTTTGGGCAGGACCACAGATACGCAGTATTTT
-	TRBV20-1	TRBJ1-5	-	CSARFTVRNQPQHF	TGCAGTGCTAGGTTTACGGTCAGAAATCAGCCCCAGCATTTT
-	TRBV6-1	TRBJ2-3	many	CASRGLSTDTQYF	TGTGCCAGCAGAGGACTCAGCACAGATACGCAGTATTTT
-	TRBV9	TRBJ2-2	-	CASSDTGMNTGELFF	TGTGCCAGCAGCGACACAGGGATGAACACCGGGGAGCTGTTTTTT
TRBD2	TRBV19	TRBJ2-7	once	CASSAGRGNLYEQYF	TGTGCCAGTAGTGCTGGGAGGGGAAACCTCTACGAGCAGTACTTC
-	TRBV19	TRBJ1-5	-	CASRTTFNSNQPRHF	TGTGCCAGTAGGACTACCTTTAATAGCAATCAGCCCCGGCATTTT
-	TRBV30	TRBJ1-1	few	CAWSPPSALSTEAFF	TGTGCCTGGAGTCCACCCTCGGCCCTGAGCACTGAAGCTTTCTTT
TRBD1	TRBV5-1	TRBJ1-6	many	CASAAGTANSPLHF	TGCGCCAGCGCCGCGGGGACAGCCAATTCACCCCTCCACTTT
TRBD1	TRBV10-3	TRBJ1-1	-	CAISALGGQGNTEAFF	TGTGCCATCAGTGCCTTGGGGGGACAGGGGAACACTGAAGCTTTCTTT
-	TRBV20-1	TRBJ1-5	many	CSARQLPAQPQHF	TGCAGTGCTAGACAGCTACCTGCCCAGCCCCAGCATTTT
-	TRBV12-3/TRBV12-4	TRBJ1-2	-	CASSRTAYGYTF	TGTGCCAGCAGTCGGACAGCCTATGGCTACACCTTC
-	TRBV5-3	TRBJ1-6	-	CASSYRTALPLHF	TGTGCCAGTAGCTACAGGACGGCATTACCCCTCCACTTT
TRBD1	TRBV30	TRBJ1-6	many	CAWTRTGGSPLHF	TGTGCCTGGACCCGGACAGGGGGTTCACCCCTCCACTTT
-	TRBV20-1	TRBJ2-5	-	CSARRGQETQYF	TGCAGTGCGAGGAGGGGGCAAGAGACCCAGTACTTC
-	TRBV7-9	TRBJ2-7	-	CASGFMPRDSEQYF	TGTGCCAGCGGCTTTATGCCCCGAGATAGCGAGCAGTACTTC
-	TRBV7-7	TRBJ1-2	-	CASPQDTRYYGYTF	TGTGCCAGCCCTCAGGACACCAGATACTATGGCTACACCTTC
-	TRBV24-1	TRBJ2-7	few	CATSDSEVPWQYF	TGTGCCACCAGTGACTCCGAGGTTCCCTGGCAGTACTTC
TRBD2	TRBV10-3	TRBJ2-3	many	CAISDWTSGGADTQYF	TGTGCCATCAGTGACTGGACTAGCGGGGGAGCAGATACGCAGTATTTT
-	TRBV11-1	TRBJ1-1	many	CASSPGFFTEAFF	TGTGCCAGCAGCCCGGGGTTTTTCACTGAAGCTTTCTTT
TRBD1	TRBV10-3	TRBJ1-3	many	CAIGTTGGSGNTIYF	TGTGCCATCGGCACGACAGGGGGCTCTGGAAACACCATATATTTT
-	TRBV7-2	TRBJ1-5	-	CASSLDGYQPQHF	TGTGCCAGCAGCTTAGACGGATACCAGCCCCAGCATTTT
TRBD1	TRBV5-1	TRBJ2-7	few	CASSSTGGRVLGNEQYF	TGCGCCAGCAGCTCGACAGGGGGGCGTGTTTTGGGCAATGAGCAGTACTTC
-	TRBV4-2	TRBJ2-7	-	CASSRQGDGQYF	TGTGCCAGCAGCCGGCAGGGCGATGGGCAGTACTTC
-	TRBV10-2	TRBJ2-1	few	CASSIRPGTPNEQFF	TGCGCCAGCAGTATCCGCCCTGGGACTCCCAATGAGCAGTTCTTC
TRBD1	TRBV11-1	TRBJ1-6	-	CASSFLHGQGNSPLHF	TGTGCCAGCAGCTTTCTTCACGGACAGGGGAATTCACCCCTCCACTTT
-	TRBV19	TRBJ2-7	-	CVSSIPEQYF	TGCGTCAGTAGTATTCCCGAGCAGTACTTC
-	TRBV27	TRBJ2-7	many	CASSFSYGYEQYF	TGTGCCAGCAGTTTTAGCTATGGTTACGAGCAGTACTTC
TRBD1	TRBV5-1	TRBJ2-2	few	CANSTLQGRGTGELFF	TGCGCCAACAGCACGTTACAGGGGAGAGGCACCGGGGAGCTGTTTTTT
TRBD2	TRBV6-2/TRBV6-3	TRBJ2-3	many	CASSYSSRGDTDTQYF	TGTGCCAGCAGTTACTCTTCGCGGGGGGACACAGATACGCAGTATTTT
-	TRBV5-1	TRBJ1-6	many	CASSLGGDTNNSPLHF	TGCGCCAGCAGCTTAGGGGGAGATACCAATAATTCACCCCTCCACTTT
-	TRBV7-9	TRBJ1-1	-	CASSLSTEAFF	TGTGCCAGCAGCTTAAGCACTGAAGCTTTCTTT
TRBD2	TRBV29-1	TRBJ2-3	few	CSVSGLAGGTDTQYF	TGCAGCGTTAGCGGACTAGCGGGGGGCACAGATACGCAGTATTTT
TRBD2	TRBV11-2	TRBJ2-1	-	CASSLGTSANNEQFF	TGTGCCAGCAGCTTAGGGACTAGCGCGAACAATGAGCAGTTCTTC
-	TRBV15	TRBJ2-7	-	CATSRDWGGAYEQYF	TGTGCCACCAGCAGAGATTGGGGGGGCGCCTACGAGCAGTACTTC
-	TRBV6-1	TRBJ1-2	many	CASTSQSVYGYTF	TGTGCCAGCACCTCGCAGAGTGTCTATGGCTACACCTTC
TRBD2	TRBV7-8	TRBJ2-7	-	CASSFLAGTEQYF	TGTGCCAGCAGCTTCCTAGCGGGGACCGAGCAGTACTTC
-	TRBV6-5	TRBJ1-1	many	CASSYRGGHTEAFF	TGTGCCAGCAGTTATCGCGGGGGTCACACTGAAGCTTTCTTT
-	TRBV4-1	TRBJ1-4	many	CASSLYFSEKLFF	TGCGCCAGCAGCCTCTATTTTAGTGAAAAACTGTTTTTT
-	TRBV6-2/TRBV6-3	TRBJ1-5	many	CASSYFRGGNQPQHF	TGTGCCAGCAGTTACTTTAGGGGTGGCAATCAGCCCCAGCATTTT
-	TRBV11-1	TRBJ2-7	-	CASSHGPRGGGPSSYEQYF	TGTGCCAGCAGCCACGGACCACGAGGGGGGGGTCCTAGCTCCTACGAGCAGTACTTC
TRBD2	TRBV11-2	TRBJ2-1	many	CASSLELAGVPYNEQFF	TGTGCCAGCAGCTTAGAGCTAGCGGGGGTACCCTACAATGAGCAGTTCTTC
-	TRBV20-1	TRBJ2-7	-	CSARDQADYEQYF	TGCAGTGCTAGAGATCAAGCGGACTACGAGCAGTACTTC
-	TRBV20-1	TRBJ1-1	-	CSARWVNTEAFF	TGCAGTGCTAGATGGGTGAACACTGAAGCTTTCTTT
TRBD1	TRBV19	TRBJ2-7	-	CATRGQSSYEQYF	TGTGCCACCCGGGGACAGAGCTCCTACGAGCAGTACTTC
TRBD1	TRBV9	TRBJ1-1	-	CASSGTGVYTEAFF	TGTGCCAGCAGCGGGACAGGGGTTTACACTGAAGCTTTCTTT
TRBD2	TRBV9	TRBJ2-1	many	CASSVATLAGGHEQFF	TGTGCCAGCAGCGTAGCTACCCTAGCGGGGGGGCATGAGCAGTTCTTC
-	TRBV29-1	TRBJ2-3	-	CSFTPREDTQYF	TGCAGCTTTACCCCGAGGGAGGATACGCAGTATTTT